What follows is one T cell receptor beta chain and its context. The antigen it binds to is not known. Per-base qualities were not stored, and no clone one base away is much larger. The record originates from a study of blood T cell repertoires in COVID-19 (dated by TCRdb to the early 2020s). At the level of the whole study: Samples covering the acute and convalescent phases of COVID-19 were provided by collaborators in the United States, Italy and Spain. HLA class I and class II types, where available, came from metadata supplied by the sample provider rather than from assay-based typing. A de-identified subject ID, COVID-19 status, age in years and sex were almost always included in the sample metadata. The prospective study material was composed of cDNA or gDNA derived from T cells, B-cell-depleted T cells, or PBMCs. Samples were obtained from the ongoing ImmuneRACE study (first 160 participants) and from about 1,300 subjects provided by 6 global collaborators. Deeply sampled blood TCRbeta repertoires from subjects exposed to, actively infected with, or recovered from COVID-19 were included in the dataset. The repertoires were released in a freely available public database intended as a resource for research on the immune response to SARS-CoV-2.

TCRbeta CDR3 regions were amplified from genomic DNA by means of the immunoSEQ Assay, a bias-controlled multiplex PCR. From the authors' description of their analysis: The number of nucleated cells in each sample was estimated from the amplification of reference gene primers within the assay. Sequence reads were collapsed and filtered to measure the absolute abundance of every unique TCRbeta CDR3 rearrangement. For each sample, productive Simpson clonality was calculated as the square root of Simpson's diversity index across productive rearrangements. TCRdb took over this immuneACCESS table, retaining in-frame rearrangements with V and J assigned. Such tables are incomplete; in checked studies, under half of the missing clones stem from an unresolved V gene, and the remainder is unexplained. The DNA gave D and trimming, while V, J and clone size come from that table. The sample table lists about 99,000 clones, 91% of them with a count of one. The top ten constitute around 6% of the sample.

Each collaborating institution followed its own protocols to collect whole blood in K2EDTA tubes. Collaborator samples were shipped for TCRbeta analysis as frozen whole blood, isolated PBMCs, or DNA extracted from either sample type. Broader findings and caveats from the paper: Clinical and demographic metadata were provided uncurated, with the amount varying by source and participant.

Per the germline V gene, SGHAT is the CDR1 and FQNNGV is the CDR2. The CDR3 has 15 amino acids, counting the end cysteine and phenylalanine. The sequence is cut down to CDR3 DNA, 45 bases in frame from base 1. At the junction V is shortened by 6 bases and J by 0 bases; bases outside the gene matches: 4. The sequenced material came from peripheral blood. Recombination connected TRBV11-2 to TRBJ2-3; 9 junctional bases match TRBD2. This receptor was obtained from a human donor in a cohort sampled during active COVID-19. The encoded CDR3 is CASRYSGRSTDTQYF. Here is the DNA: TGTGCCAGCAGATATAGCGGGAGAAGCACAGATACGCAGTATTTT.